A selection of T cell receptor beta chains follows, all from one sample in a study of fetal regulatory T cell absence and autoimmunity. The protocol was immunoSEQ multiplex PCR, while the TCRdb copy is restricted to in-frame clones and leaves out a portion. The sample records about 95,000 clones, about three quarters being singletons. Specimen: pancreas tissue. These receptors were obtained from a male donor with IPEX syndrome. Both conserved end residues are part of each CDR3. A D gene is named only where the DNA matches it firmly. Size is stated for part of the rows, as once, few or many counts, or as a class when the clone is expanded.

TRBV4-1	.	TRBD2	TRBJ2-7	CASSQVAGGVSYEQYF	TGCGCCAGCAGCCAAGTGGCGGGGGGGGTCTCCTACGAGCAGTACTTC
TRBV7-6	.	TRBD2	TRBJ2-1	CASSQRTSGRILYNEQFF	TGTGCCAGCAGCCAAAGGACTAGCGGGAGAATTCTCTACAATGAGCAGTTCTTC
TRBV6-5	.	TRBD2	TRBJ2-5	CASSLWRGGQETQYF	TGTGCCAGCAGTCTGTGGCGGGGGGGCCAAGAGACCCAGTACTTC
TRBV10-3	.	.	TRBJ2-7	CAISANRPSSYEQYF	TGTGCCATCAGTGCGAACAGGCCCAGCTCCTACGAGCAGTACTTC
TRBV7-9	.	.	TRBJ2-2	CASSLVGGTFTGELFF	TGTGCCAGCAGCTTAGTAGGCGGGACCTTCACCGGGGAGCTGTTTTTT
TRBV5-4	.	TRBD2	TRBJ2-7	CASSPLAGGYEQYF	TGTGCCAGCAGCCCACTAGCGGGAGGGTACGAGCAGTACTTC
TRBV9	.	.	TRBJ1-5	CASNTGPNQPQHF	TGTGCCAGCAACACCGGCCCCAATCAGCCCCAGCATTTT
TRBV11-2	.	.	TRBJ2-2	CASRLMGFPGELFF	TGTGCCAGCAGATTGATGGGGTTCCCCGGGGAGCTGTTTTTT
TRBV9	.	.	TRBJ2-1	CASSFRDWGYNEQFF	TGTGCCAGCAGCTTCCGGGACTGGGGGTACAATGAGCAGTTCTTC
TRBV7-8	.	.	TRBJ2-7	CASSLGAEQYF	TGTGCCAGCAGCTTAGGGGCCGAGCAGTACTTC
TRBV14	.	.	TRBJ2-1	CASSQVDISGDEQFF	TGTGCCAGCAGCCAAGTAGATATAAGTGGGGATGAGCAGTTCTTC
TRBV19	few	TRBD2	TRBJ2-1	CASSIDSLAGVYNEQFF	TGTGCCAGTAGTATAGATAGCCTAGCGGGAGTATACAATGAGCAGTTCTTC
TRBV5-1	.	.	TRBJ2-3	CASSWTSTDTQYF	TGCGCCAGCAGCTGGACTAGCACAGATACGCAGTATTTT
TRBV19	.	.	TRBJ1-1	CASSTGPSYTEAFF	TGTGCCAGTAGTACAGGGCCCTCCTACACTGAAGCTTTCTTT
TRBV30	.	.	TRBJ1-5	CAWSVHNQPQHF	TGTGCCTGGAGTGTACACAATCAGCCCCAGCATTTT
TRBV9	.	TRBD1	TRBJ2-5	CASSKGARGPYQETQYF	TGTGCCAGCAGCAAGGGGGCCAGGGGCCCGTACCAAGAGACCCAGTACTTC
TRBV4-1	.	.	TRBJ1-3	CASSQFYGGSGGNTIYF	TGCGCCAGCAGCCAGTTCTACGGGGGGTCAGGAGGAAACACCATATATTTT
TRBV10-2	once	TRBD2	TRBJ2-1	CASSELAVNEQFF	TGCGCCAGCAGTGAGCTAGCGGTGAATGAGCAGTTCTTC
TRBV15	few	TRBD2	TRBJ2-3	CATSMSSGGFTDTQYF	TGTGCCACCAGCATGTCTAGCGGGGGGTTCACAGATACGCAGTATTTT
TRBV4-2	.	.	TRBJ2-2	CASSQERGSNTGELFF	TGTGCCAGCAGCCAAGAGCGGGGTTCGAACACCGGGGAGCTGTTTTTT
TRBV27	.	.	TRBJ1-4	CASSLLPGNLGEKLFF	TGTGCCAGCAGTTTACTACCGGGGAACCTAGGGGAAAAACTGTTTTTT
TRBV9	.	.	TRBJ2-1	CASSYLALAYNEQFF	TGTGCCAGCAGCTACCTAGCTCTCGCCTACAATGAGCAGTTCTTC
TRBV5-4	.	TRBD2	TRBJ2-7	CASSWGVAGGRYEQYF	TGTGCCAGCAGCTGGGGCGTAGCGGGGGGGCGGTACGAGCAGTACTTC
TRBV6-5	.	.	TRBJ2-7	CASSYGKGGYEQYF	TGTGCCAGCAGTTACGGGAAGGGAGGATACGAGCAGTACTTC
TRBV5-6	.	TRBD1	TRBJ2-7	CASSLGITFPDRGYEQYF	TGTGCCAGCAGCTTAGGGATCACCTTTCCGGACAGGGGCTACGAGCAGTACTTC
TRBV11-2	.	.	TRBJ1-3	CASSADRTIAIYF	TGTGCCAGCAGCGCCGACAGGACGATCGCCATATATTTT
TRBV23-1	.	.	TRBJ1-3	CASSQSGHSGNTIYF	TGCGCCAGCAGTCAATCGGGGCACTCTGGAAACACCATATATTTT
TRBV7-9	.	.	TRBJ2-7	CASSSPGTYEQYF	TGTGCCAGCAGCTCCCCAGGGACATACGAGCAGTACTTC
TRBV4-1	.	TRBD2	TRBJ2-7	CASSQDRTSGQEQYF	TGCGCCAGCAGCCAAGATAGGACTAGCGGTCAGGAGCAGTACTTC
TRBV4-2	.	.	TRBJ2-1	CASSQTSLLYNEQFF	TGTGCCAGCAGCCAAACTAGCCTCCTCTACAATGAGCAGTTCTTC
TRBV25-1	once	TRBD1	TRBJ1-2	CASSRGQRYGYTF	TGTGCCAGCAGTCGGGGACAGCGCTATGGCTACACCTTC
TRBV7-6	.	.	TRBJ2-7	CASSLLTGHSYEQYF	TGTGCCAGCAGCCTACTCACGGGGCACTCCTACGAGCAGTACTTC
TRBV5-1	.	.	TRBJ1-5	CASSLDGLSAQHF	TGCGCCAGCAGCTTGGACGGACTATCAGCCCAGCATTTT
TRBV7-9	.	.	TRBJ1-1	CASSLVNTEAFF	TGTGCCAGCAGCTTAGTTAACACTGAAGCTTTCTTT
TRBV14	.	.	TRBJ2-7	CASSPMRQAYEQYF	TGTGCCAGCAGCCCCATGAGACAGGCCTACGAGCAGTACTTC
TRBV27	.	TRBD2	TRBJ2-1	CASSLSSGSSYNEQFF	TGTGCCAGCAGTTTATCTAGCGGGAGCTCCTACAATGAGCAGTTCTTC
TRBV15	.	.	TRBJ2-3	CATSRGKGVTDTQYF	TGTGCCACCAGCAGAGGCAAGGGCGTCACAGATACGCAGTATTTT
TRBV10-3	once	TRBD1	TRBJ1-5	CAISAQGAGQPQHF	TGTGCCATCAGTGCACAGGGGGCGGGTCAGCCCCAGCATTTT
TRBV6-6	.	TRBD2	TRBJ2-2	CASGRGGTAGELFF	TGTGCCAGCGGCCGCGGGGGGACGGCCGGGGAGCTGTTTTTT
TRBV5-6	.	.	TRBJ2-6	CASSPSFWSGANVLTF	TGTGCCAGCAGCCCCTCTTTCTGGTCCGGGGCCAACGTCCTGACTTTC
TRBV5-1	.	.	TRBJ1-6	CASSPGSGSSYNSPLHF	TGCGCCAGCAGCCCGGGGTCGGGCAGCTCCTATAATTCACCCCTCCACTTT
TRBV18	.	TRBD1	TRBJ1-1	CASSQQGGSTEAFF	TGTGCCAGCTCACAACAGGGGGGCAGCACTGAAGCTTTCTTT
TRBV27	.	.	TRBJ2-5	CASRGLAKETQYF	TGTGCCAGCCGGGGGCTAGCGAAAGAGACCCAGTACTTC
TRBV25-1	.	.	TRBJ2-7	CASSEYRSGRTYEQYF	TGTGCCAGCAGTGAATATAGGAGCGGCAGAACCTACGAGCAGTACTTC
TRBV4-1	.	TRBD2	TRBJ2-1	CASSQIAGVSYNEQFF	TGCGCCAGCAGCCAGATAGCGGGAGTATCCTACAATGAGCAGTTCTTC
TRBV7-8	.	.	TRBJ2-3	CASSHSPREDTQYF	TGTGCCAGCAGCCATAGTCCCCGGGAAGATACGCAGTATTTT
TRBV19	.	TRBD1	TRBJ1-6	CASSTTGLGYSPLHF	TGTGCCAGTAGTACGACAGGGCTTGGATACTCACCCCTCCACTTT
TRBV15	.	.	TRBJ2-7	CATSRGFGYEQYF	TGTGCCACCAGTCGGGGTTTTGGCTACGAGCAGTACTTC
TRBV20-1	.	.	TRBJ1-1	CSAADRGAFF	TGCAGTGCTGCGGACAGAGGAGCTTTCTTT
TRBV10-2	few	.	TRBJ2-7	CASNPTGPAFYEQYF	TGCGCCAGCAATCCCACGGGGCCGGCCTTCTACGAGCAGTACTTC
TRBV4-1	.	TRBD2	TRBJ2-1	CASSFRLAGGPNEQFF	TGCGCCAGCAGCTTTCGACTAGCGGGAGGGCCCAATGAGCAGTTCTTC
TRBV5-1	.	TRBD1	TRBJ1-2	CASSLAGTGVNFYGYTF	TGCGCCAGCAGCTTGGCTGGGACAGGGGTTAATTTCTATGGCTACACCTTC
TRBV30	.	.	TRBJ1-2	CAWSVAGWAGYTF	TGTGCCTGGAGTGTAGCGGGGTGGGCAGGCTACACCTTC
TRBV2	.	.	TRBJ2-3	CASSDGAAYTDTQYF	TGTGCCAGCAGTGATGGGGCTGCTTACACAGATACGCAGTATTTT
TRBV4-1	.	.	TRBJ2-1	CASSQDLSVTYNEQFF	TGCGCCAGCAGCCAAGATTTATCGGTAACCTACAATGAGCAGTTCTTC
TRBV18	.	.	TRBJ1-2	CASSPGPRDYGYTF	TGTGCCAGCTCACCAGGACCGAGGGACTATGGCTACACCTTC
TRBV10-3	.	.	TRBJ2-2	CAIRPGGNTGELFF	TGTGCCATCAGGCCCGGCGGGAACACCGGGGAGCTGTTTTTT
TRBV28	.	.	TRBJ2-7	CASSLRQGGEQYF	TGTGCCAGCAGTCTCCGACAGGGAGGAGAGCAGTACTTC
TRBV9	.	.	TRBJ2-7	CASSVASGTLYEQYF	TGTGCCAGCAGCGTAGCGAGCGGGACACTCTACGAGCAGTACTTC